The sequence of this T cell receptor (beta chain) was determined in a study of T cell responses to AZD1222 COVID-19 vaccine. Regarding the study as a whole: Only 5 or 6 people who got AZD1222 tested seropositive at baseline. Nearly half of spike-specific TCRs reportedly target variant regions that are unmutated in the B.1.351 and B.1.1.7 variants. In a largely white British group with more females than males, clonal diversity was possibly underestimated. Spike was spanned by vaccine-associated CD4 TCRs, with dominance at 160-218 and 743-854.

TCRdb's table, derived via immunoSEQ multiplex PCR, lists solely in-frame clones and lacks some. The repertoire holds about 140,000 clones, with nearly 95% as singletons. Of note for this clone: The antigen remains unidentified.

The TCR was taken from an adult in good health. The source was peripheral blood, collected on day 0 of AZD1222 vaccination.

CDR3 bases: TGTGCCAGCTCACCACTAGGGACAGCTAATGAAAAACTGTTTTTT. This encodes CASSPLGTANEKLFF. The genes are TRBV18 and TRBJ1-4, with 7 bases fitting TRBD1. J gave up 3 bases and V 1 base, and 2 bases lay outside the gene matches. CDR1 is KGHSH, CDR2 LQKENI, per germline. The CDR3 sequence is 15 residues long.